The 18 T cell receptor beta chains below all came from one sample that was sequenced in a study of cytomegalovirus exposure and HLA in healthy donors. Profiled with immunoSEQ multiplex PCR; TCRdb holds only in-frame clones, not every one. Of under 200,000 clones in the sample, roughly nine tenths were seen once. Sequencing used PBMCs. These receptors were collected from a woman aged 25 to 39 in good health and CMV-seronegative.

The table lists this clone with a count of one. V usage is TRBV6-1 and J usage is TRBJ1-5; 10 nucleotides align to TRBD1. Unmatched junction bases numbered 3, after V lost 4 bases and J lost 3 bases. CDR1 MNHNS and CDR2 SASEGT come from the germline V gene. The CDR3 extends over 15 amino acids. The CDR3 DNA sequence: TGTGCCAGCAGTGCGACAGGGGGCTCCAATCAGCCCCAGCATTTT. It yields the protein CASSATGGSNQPQHF.

V and J are TRBV9 and TRBJ1-1; D call uncertain. Germline CDR1 is SGDLS and CDR2 is YYNGEE. CDR3 length: 14 amino acids. V dropped 0 bases and J dropped 7 bases, with 13 bases sitting between them. The DNA of the CDR3 is TGTGCCAGCAGCGTAGACGATTCCAGAAGTGAAGCTTTCTTT. This translates into CASSVDDSRSEAFF.

This chain joins TRBV2 and TRBJ1-1; 9 positions agree with TRBD1. V shed 8 bases and J 6 bases; nucleotides not matched to a gene: 7. Germline loops: CDR1 SNHLY, CDR2 FYNNEI. The length of the CDR3 is 13 residues. CDR3 nucleotides: TGTGCCAGCGAAAGGGACAGGGAAGCTGAAGCTTTCTTT. This sequence encodes CASERDREAEAFF. Supplemented by reference TRBV2 and TRBJ1-1, the full variable domain reads EPEVTQTPSHQVTQMGQEVILRCVPISNHLYFYWYRQILGQKVEFLVSFYNNEISEKSEIFDDQFSVERPDGSNFTLKIRSTKLEDSAMYFCASERDREAEAFFGQGTRLTVV.

This chain connects TRBV7-8 to TRBJ2-3; TRBD1 might be the D (5 bases). This CDR3 comprises 17 residues. V was trimmed by 5 bases and J by 0 bases, leaving 18 bases between them. Germline CDR1 and CDR2: SGHVS and FQNEAQ. The DNA of the CDR3 is TGTGCCAGCAGCGCATGGGGCGAATTCACTAGCACAGATACGCAGTATTTT. Translation gives CASSAWGEFTSTDTQYF.

For the CDR3, the DNA is TGTGCCAGCACCTCGGACAGGGTGGGACAGCCCCAGCATTTT. Protein: CASTSDRVGQPQHF. J is TRBJ1-5 and V is TRBV28; TRBD1 matches at 8 bases. Germline loops: CDR1 MDHEN, CDR2 SYDVKM. The length of the CDR3 is 14 residues. V dropped 7 bases and J dropped 7; count of bases not matched to a gene: 9.

This clone was seen a few times. The rearrangement uses TRBV28 and TRBJ1-5, with D uncertain. This CDR3 region has 14 residues. Germline V gene sequence: CDR1 MDHEN, CDR2 SYDVKM. V lost 7 bases, J lost 1 base, and 11 bases lay in between. For the CDR3, the DNA is TGTGCCAGCACCCCCAACCTGAGCAATCAGCCCCAGCATTTT. Translated, it gives CASTPNLSNQPQHF.

J is TRBJ1-3 and V is TRBV9, with 9 positions matching TRBD1. V was pared by 4 bases and J by 0 bases, with 14 bases of the junction left unmatched. In germline, CDR1 is SGDLS, CDR2 YYNGEE. The CDR3 has 19 amino acids. Here the CDR3 reads CASSPLPYGQGSSGNTIYF. The CDR3 bases are TGTGCCAGCAGCCCTTTACCCTATGGACAGGGGTCCTCTGGAAACACCATATATTTT.

This clone was detected only once. The rearrangement joins TRBV27 to TRBJ2-7; a weak D match, TRBD2 (6 bases). The CDR3 runs 17 residues. Looked up from germline, CDR1 is MNHEY and CDR2 is SMNVEV (reference sequence). V lost 3 bases, J lost 4 bases, and 22 bases lay in between. The CDR3 DNA is TGTGCCAGCAGTTTGGGTCGAGGAGGGTCCTCACAGTACGAGCAGTACTTC. Protein product: CASSLGRGGSSQYEQYF.

This clone was detected a few times. V usage is TRBV28 and J usage is TRBJ2-3; D gene uncertain. Trimming took 1 base from V and 4 from J, leaving 9 bases between them. Germline-derived CDR1 and CDR2 are MDHEN and SYDVKM. The CDR3 consists of 14 residues. The CDR3 is CASSLSVLPDTQYF. The CDR3 nucleotides read TGTGCCAGCAGTTTATCAGTTCTCCCAGATACGCAGTATTTT.

This clone was seen only once. The V gene is TRBV15, the J gene TRBJ2-5; weak D call: TRBD1 (5 bases). Germline V gene data show CDR1 as LNHNV and CDR2 as YYDKDF (reference sequence). The CDR3 is made up of 16 amino acids. Trimming removed 0 bases from V and 2 bases from J, with 13 bases in between. CDR3 coding DNA: TGTGCCACCAGCAGAGATATAGCAGGGTGGCAAGAGACCCAGTACTTC. Protein sequence: CATSRDIAGWQETQYF.

The chain joins TRBV4-2 to TRBJ2-7; no reliable D call. This CDR3 has 14 residues. V lost 1 base and J 3 bases, leaving 10 bases between the germline ends. Germline-derived CDR1 and CDR2 are LGHNA and YNFKEQ. The CDR3 region has the DNA TGTGCCAGCAGCCAAGGAACACAGAACTACGAGCAGTACTTC. It codes for CASSQGTQNYEQYF.

This clone was seen only once. This chain links TRBV27 with TRBJ1-6, with D possibly being TRBD1 (5 bases). CDR3 length equals 14 residues. The V gene's germline CDR1 is MNHEY and CDR2 SMNVEV (reference sequence). The ends were cut back, 6 bases at V and 7 bases at J, with 13 bases in the middle. The CDR3 here is CASRGATLNSPLHF. As DNA, the CDR3 is TGTGCCAGCAGAGGGGCCACTTTGAATTCACCCCTCCACTTT.

The chain combines TRBV9 with TRBJ1-2; D is unclear. V lost 3 bases, J lost 1 base, and 13 bases lay in between. Germline assignment: CDR1 SGDLS and CDR2 YYNGEE. The CDR3 is made up of 15 amino acids. The CDR3 DNA is TGTGCCAGCAGCGGTCACAGCGAAGTTAACTATGGCTACACCTTC. Protein sequence: CASSGHSEVNYGYTF.

The V call is TRBV6-4, the J call TRBJ2-4, with 13 bases that match TRBD2. V trimming: 2 bases; J trimming: 0 bases; junction bases outside the gene matches: 10. This CDR3 contains 20 residues. Germline V gene data show CDR1 as MRHNA and CDR2 as SNTAGT. CDR3 in amino acids: CASSDPHRTSGGLAKNIQYF. In DNA form, the CDR3 reads TGTGCCAGCAGTGACCCACACAGGACTAGCGGGGGACTAGCCAAAAACATTCAGTACTTC.

This chain links TRBV6-5 with TRBJ1-2; D gene unclear. V was trimmed by 5 bases and J by 4 bases, leaving 8 bases between them. Germline lookup yields CDR1 MNHEY and CDR2 SVGAGI. The CDR3 is 12 amino acids. The CDR3 nucleotides are TGTGCCAGCAGTACCAGAAGCTATGGCTACACCTTC. This encodes CASSTRSYGYTF.

V is TRBV5-1 and J is TRBJ2-1; 9 bases are shared with TRBD2. Trimming took 4 bases from V and 6 from J; bases not matched to a gene: 8. The CDR3 runs to 15 residues. The germline CDR1 and CDR2 sequences are SGHRS and YFSETQ. CDR3 DNA sequence: TGCGCCAGCAGCCCCGGGACTAGCTTGGGCAATGAGCAGTTCTTC. This gives the protein CASSPGTSLGNEQFF. Together with reference TRBV5-1 and TRBJ2-1, the CDR3 gives the full variable domain: KAGVTQTPRYLIKTRGQQVTLSCSPISGHRSVSWYQQTPGQGLQFLFEYFSETQRNKGNFPGRFSGRQFSNSRSEMNVSTLELGDSALYLCASSPGTSLGNEQFFGPGTRLTVL.

The V and J genes are TRBV5-1 and TRBJ2-3; TRBD1 matches at 7 bases. CDR3 length: 16 residues. Germline V lookup: CDR1 SGHRS, CDR2 YFSETQ. V shed 0 bases, J shed 5 bases, and the junction held 9 bases outside the gene matches. The CDR3 DNA is TGCGCCAGCAGCTTGGCCGTGACAGGGAATGAAGATACGCAGTATTTT. Its protein is CASSLAVTGNEDTQYF. Complete variable domain (other parts from reference TRBV5-1 and TRBJ2-3): KAGVTQTPRYLIKTRGQQVTLSCSPISGHRSVSWYQQTPGQGLQFLFEYFSETQRNKGNFPGRFSGRQFSNSRSEMNVSTLELGDSALYLCASSLAVTGNEDTQYFGPGTRLTVL.

V usage is TRBV6-5 and J usage is TRBJ2-7; 9 nucleotides align to TRBD2. The CDR3 is 16 residues long. The ends lost 2 bases at V and 6 bases at J; junction bases unmatched: 11. CDR1 and CDR2 (germline): MNHEY, SVGAGI. CDR3 in amino acids: CASSYSGLAGKGEQYF. The DNA for the CDR3 is TGTGCCAGCAGTTACAGTGGGCTAGCGGGGAAAGGCGAGCAGTACTTC.